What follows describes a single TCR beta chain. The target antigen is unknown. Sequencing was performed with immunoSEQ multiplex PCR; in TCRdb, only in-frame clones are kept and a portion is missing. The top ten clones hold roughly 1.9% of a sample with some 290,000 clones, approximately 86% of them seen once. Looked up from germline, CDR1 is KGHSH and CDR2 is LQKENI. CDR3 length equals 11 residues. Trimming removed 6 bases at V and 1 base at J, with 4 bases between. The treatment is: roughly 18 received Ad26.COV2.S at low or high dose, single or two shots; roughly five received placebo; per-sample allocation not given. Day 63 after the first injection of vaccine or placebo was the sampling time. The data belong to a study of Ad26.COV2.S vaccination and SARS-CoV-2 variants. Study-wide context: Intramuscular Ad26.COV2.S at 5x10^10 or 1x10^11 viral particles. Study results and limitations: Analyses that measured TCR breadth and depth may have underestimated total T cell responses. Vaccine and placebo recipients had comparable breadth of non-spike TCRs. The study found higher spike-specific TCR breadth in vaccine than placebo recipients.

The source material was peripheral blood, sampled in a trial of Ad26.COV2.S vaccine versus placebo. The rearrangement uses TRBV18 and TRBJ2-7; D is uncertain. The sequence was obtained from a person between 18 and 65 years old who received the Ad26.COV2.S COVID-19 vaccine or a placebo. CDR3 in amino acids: CASSDSYEQYF. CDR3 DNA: TGTGCCAGCTCGGATTCCTACGAGCAGTACTTC. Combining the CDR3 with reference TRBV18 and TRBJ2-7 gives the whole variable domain NAGVMQNPRHLVRRRGQEARLRCSPMKGHSHVYWYRQLPEEGLKFMVYLQKENIIDESGMPKERFSAEFPKEGPSILRIQQVVRGDSAAYFCASSDSYEQYFGPGTRLTVT.